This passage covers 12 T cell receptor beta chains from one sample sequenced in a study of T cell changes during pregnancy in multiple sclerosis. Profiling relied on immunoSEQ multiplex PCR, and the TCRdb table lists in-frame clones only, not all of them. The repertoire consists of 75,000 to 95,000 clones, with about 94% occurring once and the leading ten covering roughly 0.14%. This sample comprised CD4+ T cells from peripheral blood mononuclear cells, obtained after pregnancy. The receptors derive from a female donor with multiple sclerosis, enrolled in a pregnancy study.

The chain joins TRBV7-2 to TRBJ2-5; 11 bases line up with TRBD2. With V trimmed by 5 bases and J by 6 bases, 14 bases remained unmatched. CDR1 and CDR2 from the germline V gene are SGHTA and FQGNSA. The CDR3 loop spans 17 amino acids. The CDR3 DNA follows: TGTGCCAGCAGCCTCCGGGCGGGACTAGCGGATCTACAGACCCAGTACTTC. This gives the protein CASSLRAGLADLQTQYF.

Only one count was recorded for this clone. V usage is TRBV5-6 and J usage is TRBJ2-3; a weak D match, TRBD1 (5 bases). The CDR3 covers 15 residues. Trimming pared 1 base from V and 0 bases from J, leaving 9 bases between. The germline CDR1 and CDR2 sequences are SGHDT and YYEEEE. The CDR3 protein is CASSLFQGSTDTQYF. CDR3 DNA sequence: TGTGCCAGCAGCTTGTTCCAGGGTAGCACAGATACGCAGTATTTT.

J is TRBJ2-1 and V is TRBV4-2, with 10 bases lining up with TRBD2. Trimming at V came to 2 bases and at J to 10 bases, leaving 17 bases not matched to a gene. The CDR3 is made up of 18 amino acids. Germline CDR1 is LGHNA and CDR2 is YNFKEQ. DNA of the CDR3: TGTGCCAGCAGCCAACAACTCATTGGGGGACTAGCGAGGTACGAGCAGTTCTTC. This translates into CASSQQLIGGLARYEQFF.

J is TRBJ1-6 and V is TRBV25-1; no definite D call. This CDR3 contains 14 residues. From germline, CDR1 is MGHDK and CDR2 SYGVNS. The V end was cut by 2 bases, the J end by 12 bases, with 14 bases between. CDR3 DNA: TGTGCCAGCAGTGAAGTACGGATTCGAGGACCCCTCCACTTT. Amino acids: CASSEVRIRGPLHF. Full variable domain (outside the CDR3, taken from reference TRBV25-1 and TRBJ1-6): EADIYQTPRYLVIGTGKKITLECSQTMGHDKMYWYQQDPGMELHLIHYSYGVNSTEKGDLSSESTVSRIRTEHFPLTLESARPSHTSQYLCASSEVRIRGPLHFGNGTRLTVT.

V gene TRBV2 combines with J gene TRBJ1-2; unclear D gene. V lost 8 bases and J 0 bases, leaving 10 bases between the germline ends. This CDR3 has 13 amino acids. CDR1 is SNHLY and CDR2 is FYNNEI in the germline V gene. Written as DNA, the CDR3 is TGTGCCAGCGGTCAGAAAACTAACTATGGCTACACCTTC. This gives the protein CASGQKTNYGYTF.

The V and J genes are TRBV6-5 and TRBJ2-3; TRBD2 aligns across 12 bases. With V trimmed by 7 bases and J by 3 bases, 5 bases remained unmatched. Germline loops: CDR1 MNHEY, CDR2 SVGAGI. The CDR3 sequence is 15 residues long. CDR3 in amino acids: CASNTLAGGTDTQYF. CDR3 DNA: TGTGCCAGCAACACTCTAGCGGGAGGGACAGATACGCAGTATTTT.

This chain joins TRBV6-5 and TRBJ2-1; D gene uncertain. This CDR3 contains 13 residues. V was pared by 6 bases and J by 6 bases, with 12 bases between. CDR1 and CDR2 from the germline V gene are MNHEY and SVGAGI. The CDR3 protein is CASRLRLSNEQFF. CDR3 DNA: TGTGCCAGCAGACTACGACTCAGCAATGAGCAGTTCTTC.

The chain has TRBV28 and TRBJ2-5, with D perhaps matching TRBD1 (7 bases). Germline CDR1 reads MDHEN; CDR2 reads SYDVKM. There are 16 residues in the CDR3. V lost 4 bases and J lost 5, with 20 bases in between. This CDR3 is CASSSLRQGGRETQYF. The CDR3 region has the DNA TGTGCCAGCAGTTCCCTCCGACAGGGAGGTCGGGAGACCCAGTACTTC.

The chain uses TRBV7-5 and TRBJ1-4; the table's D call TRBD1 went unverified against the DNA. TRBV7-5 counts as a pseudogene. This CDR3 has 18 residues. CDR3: CARTRTGQGRTDPEKLFF. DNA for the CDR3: TGTGCCAGAACCCGCACGGGACAGGGGAGAACCGATCCTGAAAAACTGTTTTTT.

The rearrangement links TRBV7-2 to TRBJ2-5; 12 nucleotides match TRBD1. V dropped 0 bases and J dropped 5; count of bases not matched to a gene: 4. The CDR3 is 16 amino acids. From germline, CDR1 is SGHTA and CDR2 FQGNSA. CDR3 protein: CASSLAGTGGVETQYF. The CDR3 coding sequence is TGTGCCAGCAGCTTAGCCGGGACAGGGGGCGTGGAGACCCAGTACTTC.

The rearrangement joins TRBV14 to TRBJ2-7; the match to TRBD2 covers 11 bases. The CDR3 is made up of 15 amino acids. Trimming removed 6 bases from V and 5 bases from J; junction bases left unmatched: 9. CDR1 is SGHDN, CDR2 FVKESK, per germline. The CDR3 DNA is TGTGCCAGCAGTCGAATAGCGGGAGGGCCCCACGAGCAGTACTTC. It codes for CASSRIAGGPHEQYF. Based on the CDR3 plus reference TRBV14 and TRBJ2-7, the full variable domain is EAGVTQFPSHSVIEKGQTVTLRCDPISGHDNLYWYRRVMGKEIKFLLHFVKESKQDESGMPNNRFLAERTGGTYSTLKVQPAELEDSGVYFCASSRIAGGPHEQYFGPGTRLTVT.

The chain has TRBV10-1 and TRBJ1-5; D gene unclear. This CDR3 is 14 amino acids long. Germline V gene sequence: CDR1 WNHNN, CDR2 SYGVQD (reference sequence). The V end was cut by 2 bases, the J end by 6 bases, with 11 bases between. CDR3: CASSERVGSQPQHF. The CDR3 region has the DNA TGCGCCAGCAGTGAGCGGGTAGGGAGTCAGCCCCAGCATTTT.